This T cell receptor (beta chain) was observed in a study of identical twins (dated by TCRdb to the mid-2010s). Background for the entire study: To test whether fetal clonotypes persist, this study deep-sequenced TCR alpha and beta repertoires from monozygotic twins, from unrelated adults of various ages, and from cord blood. To rule out contamination, the twin experiments were replicated at different times with different library preparation protocols.

Results and caveats for the whole study, not just this receptor: Invariant T cells such as MAIT and iNKT could partly confound zero-insertion analyses, though diverse VJ usage argued against this for most clonotypes. A weaker excess of twin sharing was found in beta out-of-frame sequences because the signal-to-noise ratio was lowered by fewer shared sequences. Because the same donors could not be followed over many years, the conclusions relied on cross-sectional statistical analysis. In monozygotic twins, out-of-frame TCR alpha sharing was systematically underestimated by recombination models, although the models agreed with sharing between unrelated individuals. Abundant cord blood beta clonotypes had fewer insertions, young adult naive repertoires showed a similar but weaker trend, and memory repertoires showed no such trend. Compared with coincidental sharing between unrelated individuals, out-of-frame TCR alpha sequences shared between twins had an excess of sequences with low generation probability.

This clonotype was detected only a few times. Its antigen specificity is not known. Base qualities are not at hand, and no much larger clone is one base apart. Only healthy Caucasian donors were included. Three pairs of female monozygotic twins, all aged roughly 18 to 29 years, were included in the twin cohort. RNA for TCR libraries was isolated from peripheral blood mononuclear cells. Library generation was performed with 5' RACE. The reads were generated on an Illumina HiSeq 2000. A universal primer binding site was introduced by template switching, and a unique molecular identifier was present in the final cDNA, enabling accurate counting of TCR cDNA molecules. Specific primers in the conserved constant-segment region were used to synthesize first-strand cDNA for the TCR alpha and beta chains. To control for contamination, each cDNA library was double barcoded with a SMART-Mk sample barcode plus Illumina barcodes. TruSeq adapter sequences, together with Illumina sample barcodes, were added in two successive PCR steps. TCR alpha and beta cDNA libraries were sequenced on the Illumina HiSeq platform with custom primers. The source study handled its data this way. MiGEC processed the raw reads to extract unique molecular identifiers, while MiXCR was used to determine the CDR3 positions. For each individual, recombination models were inferred using an EM algorithm with the repgenHMM and IGoR tools. The analysis of shared clonotypes was done with the tcR package in R, with sharing normalized by the product of cloneset sizes. To study raw recombination free of thymic and clonal selection effects, out-of-frame nonproductive sequences were analyzed. The public reads were reprocessed in TCRdb via fastp at Q25 and MiXCR, keeping in-frame beta chains. For every CDR3 protein sequence, its rows merge into one entry that carries the most common genes and DNA. What appears here as the V and J calls and clone size reflects TCRdb's work, not the paper's. For this sample the table gives just under 650,000 distinct CDR3 sequences, of which 7.1% were detected only once. The top ten constitute about 1.5% of the sample.

V is pruned by 3 bases and J by 0 bases, leaving 11 bases of the junction without a gene match. Looking up the germline V gene (reference sequence) yields CDR1 DFQATT and CDR2 SNEGSKA. From cysteine to phenylalanine, the CDR3 is 18 amino acids long. Of the read, only the CDR3 DNA is kept; its 54 bases are in frame from base 1. These data were also filed under a second study, of yellow fever vaccine responses in identical twins. As the second study states: The T cell response to vaccination in identical twins was reported by the authors to appear partly convergent and partly personalized. In the study, vaccine-responding T cell clones were precisely tracked in identical twins.

Sequencing input: PBMCs. The chain couples TRBV20-1 to TRBJ2-1, and 10 junctional nucleotides match TRBD2. This receptor was obtained from a young woman in good health. The CDR3 is CSASGLAGAFSSYNEQFF. The base sequence is TGCAGTGCTAGCGGGCTAGCGGGGGCCTTTAGCTCCTACAATGAGCAGTTCTTC.